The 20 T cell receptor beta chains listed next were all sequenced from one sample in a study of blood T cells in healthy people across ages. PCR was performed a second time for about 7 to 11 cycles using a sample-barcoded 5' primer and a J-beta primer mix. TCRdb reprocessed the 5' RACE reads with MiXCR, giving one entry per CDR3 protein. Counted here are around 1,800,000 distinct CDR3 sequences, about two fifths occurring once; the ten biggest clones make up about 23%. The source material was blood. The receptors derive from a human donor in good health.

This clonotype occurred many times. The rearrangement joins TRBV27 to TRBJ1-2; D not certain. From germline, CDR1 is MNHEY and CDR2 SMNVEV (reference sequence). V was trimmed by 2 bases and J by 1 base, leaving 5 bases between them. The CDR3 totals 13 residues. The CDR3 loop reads CASSLGNNYGYTF. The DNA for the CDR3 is TGTGCCAGCAGTTTAGGCAATAACTATGGCTACACCTTC.

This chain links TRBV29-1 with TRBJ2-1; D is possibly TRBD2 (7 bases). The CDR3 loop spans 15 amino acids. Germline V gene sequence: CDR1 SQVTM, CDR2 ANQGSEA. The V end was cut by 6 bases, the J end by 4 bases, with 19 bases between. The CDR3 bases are TGCAGCGTAGAGGGGGGAAGCGGGGTGTACAATGAGCAGTTCTTC. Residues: CSVEGGSGVYNEQFF.

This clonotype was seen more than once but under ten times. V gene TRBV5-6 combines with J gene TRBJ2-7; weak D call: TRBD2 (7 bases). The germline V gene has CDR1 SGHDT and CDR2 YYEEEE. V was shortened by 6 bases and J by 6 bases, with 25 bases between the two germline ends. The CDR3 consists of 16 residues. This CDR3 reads CASNQEGRGALGEQYF. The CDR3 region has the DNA TGTGCCAGCAACCAAGAAGGGAGGGGGGCCCTGGGCGAGCAGTACTTC.

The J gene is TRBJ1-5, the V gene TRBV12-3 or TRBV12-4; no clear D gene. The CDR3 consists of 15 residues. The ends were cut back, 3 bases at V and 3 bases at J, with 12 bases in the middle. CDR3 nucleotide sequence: TGTGCCAGCAGTTTGACGACCCCGGTCAATCAGCCCCAGCATTTT. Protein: CASSLTTPVNQPQHF.

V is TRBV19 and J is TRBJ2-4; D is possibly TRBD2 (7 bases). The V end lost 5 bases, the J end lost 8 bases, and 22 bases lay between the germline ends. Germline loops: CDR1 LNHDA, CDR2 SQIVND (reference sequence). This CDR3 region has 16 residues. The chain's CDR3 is CASSSLRGGPPDIQYF. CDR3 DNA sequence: TGTGCCAGTAGTTCCTTGAGGGGGGGTCCTCCGGACATTCAGTACTTC. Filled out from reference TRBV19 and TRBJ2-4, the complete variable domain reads DGGITQSPKYLFRKEGQNVTLSCEQNLNHDAMYWYRQDPGQGLRLIYYSQIVNDFQKGDIAEGYSVSREKKESFPLTVTSAQKNPTAFYLCASSSLRGGPPDIQYFGAGTRLSVL.

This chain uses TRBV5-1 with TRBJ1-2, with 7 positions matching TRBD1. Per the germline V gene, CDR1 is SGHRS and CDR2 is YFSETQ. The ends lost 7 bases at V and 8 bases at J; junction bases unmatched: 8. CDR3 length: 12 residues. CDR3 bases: TGCGCCAGCCGGGGACAGAATGAGGGCTACACCTTC. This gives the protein CASRGQNEGYTF.

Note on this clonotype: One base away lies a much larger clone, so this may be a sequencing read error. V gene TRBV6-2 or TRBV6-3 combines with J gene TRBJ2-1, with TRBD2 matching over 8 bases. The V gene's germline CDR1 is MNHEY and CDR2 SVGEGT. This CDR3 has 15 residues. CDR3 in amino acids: CASAVAGWNYNERFF. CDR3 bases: TGTGCCAGCGCGGTAGCGGGGTGGAACTACAATGAGCGGTTCTTC.

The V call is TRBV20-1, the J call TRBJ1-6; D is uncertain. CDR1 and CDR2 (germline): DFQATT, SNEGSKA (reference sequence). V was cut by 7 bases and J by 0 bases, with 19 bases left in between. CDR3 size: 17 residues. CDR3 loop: CSVHNLGISSYNSPLHF. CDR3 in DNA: TGCAGTGTTCATAACCTGGGGATAAGCTCCTATAATTCACCCCTCCACTTT.

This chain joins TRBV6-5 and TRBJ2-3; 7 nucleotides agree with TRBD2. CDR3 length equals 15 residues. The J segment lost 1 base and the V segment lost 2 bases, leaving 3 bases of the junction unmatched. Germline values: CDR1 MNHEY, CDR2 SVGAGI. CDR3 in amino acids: CASSYQRGGTDTQYF. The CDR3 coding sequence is TGTGCCAGCAGTTACCAGCGGGGAGGCACAGATACGCAGTATTTT.

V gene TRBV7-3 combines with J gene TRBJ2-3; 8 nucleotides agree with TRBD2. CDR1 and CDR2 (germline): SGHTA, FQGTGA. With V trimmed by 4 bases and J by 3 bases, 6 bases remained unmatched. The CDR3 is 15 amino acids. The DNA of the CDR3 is TGTGCCAGCAGCTACGGGACTAGTAGTACAGATACGCAGTATTTT. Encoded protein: CASSYGTSSTDTQYF. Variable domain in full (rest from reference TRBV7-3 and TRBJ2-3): GAGVSQTPSNKVTEKGKYVELRCDPISGHTALYWYRQSLGQGPEFLIYFQGTGAADDSGLPNDRFFAVRPEGSVSTLKIQRTERGDSAVYLCASSYGTSSTDTQYFGPGTRLTVL.

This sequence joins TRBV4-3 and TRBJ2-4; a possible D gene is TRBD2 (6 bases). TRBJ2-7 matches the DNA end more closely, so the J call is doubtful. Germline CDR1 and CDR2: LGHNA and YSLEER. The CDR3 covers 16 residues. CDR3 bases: TGCGCCAGCAGCTCAGTCGAAGGGACTCCCGGGTACGAGCAGTACTTC. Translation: CASSSVEGTPGYEQYF.

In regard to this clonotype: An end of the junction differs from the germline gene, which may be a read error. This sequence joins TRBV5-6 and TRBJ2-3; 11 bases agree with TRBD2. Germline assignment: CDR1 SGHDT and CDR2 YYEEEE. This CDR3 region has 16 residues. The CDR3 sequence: CTSSLGLAVVTDTQYF. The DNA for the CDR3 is TGTACCAGCAGCTTGGGACTAGCGGTAGTCACAGATACGCAGTATTTT. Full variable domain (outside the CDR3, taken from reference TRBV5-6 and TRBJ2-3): DAGVTQSPTHLIKTRGQQVTLRCSPKSGHDTVSWYQQALGQGPQFIFQYYEEEERQRGNFPDRFSGHQFPNYSSELNVNALLLGDSALYLCTSSLGLAVVTDTQYFGPGTRLTVL.

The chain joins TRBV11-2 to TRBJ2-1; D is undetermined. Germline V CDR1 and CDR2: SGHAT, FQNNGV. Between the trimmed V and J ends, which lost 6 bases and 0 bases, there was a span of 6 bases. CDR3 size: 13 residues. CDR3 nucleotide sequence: TGTGCCAGCAGGGGGATCTCCTACAATGAGCAGTTCTTC. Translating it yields CASRGISYNEQFF.

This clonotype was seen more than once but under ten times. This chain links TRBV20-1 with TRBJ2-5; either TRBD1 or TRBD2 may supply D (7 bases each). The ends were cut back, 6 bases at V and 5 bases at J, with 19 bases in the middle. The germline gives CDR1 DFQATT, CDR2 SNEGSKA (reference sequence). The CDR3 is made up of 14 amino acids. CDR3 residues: CSAPRGGLGETQYF. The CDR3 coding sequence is TGCAGTGCCCCCAGGGGGGGGCTAGGGGAGACCCAGTACTTC.

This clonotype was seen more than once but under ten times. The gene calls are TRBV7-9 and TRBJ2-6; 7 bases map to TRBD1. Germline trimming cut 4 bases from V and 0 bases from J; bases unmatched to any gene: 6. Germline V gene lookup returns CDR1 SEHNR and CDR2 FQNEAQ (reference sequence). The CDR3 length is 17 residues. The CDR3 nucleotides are TGTGCCAGCAGCTCGCGGACAGGAATCTCTGGGGCCAACGTCCTGACTTTC. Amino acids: CASSSRTGISGANVLTF.

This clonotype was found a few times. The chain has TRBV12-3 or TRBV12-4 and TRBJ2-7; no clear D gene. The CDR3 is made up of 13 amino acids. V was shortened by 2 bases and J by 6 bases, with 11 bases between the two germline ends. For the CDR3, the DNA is TGTGCCAGCAGTTTATCCCAGGCCAGCGAGCAGTACTTC. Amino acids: CASSLSQASEQYF.

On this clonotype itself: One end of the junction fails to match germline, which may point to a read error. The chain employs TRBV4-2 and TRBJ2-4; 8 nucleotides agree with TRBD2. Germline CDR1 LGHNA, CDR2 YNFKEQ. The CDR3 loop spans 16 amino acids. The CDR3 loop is CATGQTGTRAKTIQYF. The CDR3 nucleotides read TGTGCCACCGGCCAAACGGGGACTAGAGCAAAAACCATTCAGTACTTC.

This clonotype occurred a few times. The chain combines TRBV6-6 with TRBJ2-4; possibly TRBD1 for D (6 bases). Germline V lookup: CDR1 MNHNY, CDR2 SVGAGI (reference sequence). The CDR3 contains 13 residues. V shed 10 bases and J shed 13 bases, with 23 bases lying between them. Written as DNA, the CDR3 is TGTGCCACCACGCGAACAGGGTTGGGGGAGCAGTACTTC. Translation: CATTRTGLGEQYF.

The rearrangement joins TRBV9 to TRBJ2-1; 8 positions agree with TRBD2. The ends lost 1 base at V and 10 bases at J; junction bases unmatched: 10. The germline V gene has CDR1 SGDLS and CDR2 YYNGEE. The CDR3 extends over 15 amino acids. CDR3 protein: CASSVNGGGRWEQFF. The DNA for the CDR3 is TGTGCCAGCAGCGTAAATGGCGGGGGGAGGTGGGAGCAGTTCTTC. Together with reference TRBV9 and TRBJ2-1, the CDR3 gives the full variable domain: DSGVTQTPKHLITATGQRVTLRCSPRSGDLSVYWYQQSLDQGLQFLIQYYNGEERAKGNILERFSAQQFPDLHSELNLSSLELGDSALYFCASSVNGGGRWEQFFGPGTRLTVL.

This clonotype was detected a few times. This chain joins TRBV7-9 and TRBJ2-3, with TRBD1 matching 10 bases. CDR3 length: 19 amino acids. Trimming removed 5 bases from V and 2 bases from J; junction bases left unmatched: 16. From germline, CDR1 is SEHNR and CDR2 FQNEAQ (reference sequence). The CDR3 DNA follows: TGTGCCAGCAGCGAGCCGGGACAGGGGTTGCTAGACCCCACAGATACGCAGTATTTT. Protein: CASSEPGQGLLDPTDTQYF.